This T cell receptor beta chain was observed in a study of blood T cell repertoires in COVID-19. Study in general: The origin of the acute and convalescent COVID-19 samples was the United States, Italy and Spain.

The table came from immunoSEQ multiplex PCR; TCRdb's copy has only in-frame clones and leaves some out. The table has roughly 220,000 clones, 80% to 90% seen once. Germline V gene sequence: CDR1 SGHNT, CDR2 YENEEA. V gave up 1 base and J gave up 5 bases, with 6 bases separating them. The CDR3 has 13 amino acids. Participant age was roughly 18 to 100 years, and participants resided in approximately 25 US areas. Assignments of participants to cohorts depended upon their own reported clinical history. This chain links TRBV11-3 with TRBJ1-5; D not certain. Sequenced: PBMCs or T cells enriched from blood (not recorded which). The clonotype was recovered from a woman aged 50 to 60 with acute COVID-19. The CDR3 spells CASSLGTDQPQHF. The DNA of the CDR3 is TGTGCCAGCAGCTTAGGTACTGATCAGCCCCAGCATTTT. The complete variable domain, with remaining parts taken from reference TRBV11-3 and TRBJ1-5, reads EAGVVQSPRYKIIEKKQPVAFWCNPISGHNTLYWYLQNLGQGPELLIRYENEEAVDDSQLPKDRFSAERLKGVDSTLKIQPAELGDSAVYLCASSLGTDQPQHFGDGTRLSIL.